Below are 12 T cell receptor beta chains sequenced from a single sample in a study of shared clonotypes between healthy human individuals. Clones were read by immunoSEQ multiplex PCR, and TCRdb kept only the in-frame ones, dropping some. The sample yields about a million clones, roughly 75% seen once. Sequenced input: memory CD4+ T cells sorted from blood. This sample's subset: CD45RA-negative fraction. These receptors were obtained from a young man in good health.

The genes are TRBV7-2 and TRBJ2-3, with 8 bases that match TRBD1. The CDR3 sequence is 15 residues long. V shed 4 bases, J shed 8 bases, and the junction held 11 bases outside the gene matches. The V gene's germline CDR1 is SGHTA and CDR2 FQGNSA. CDR3 in amino acids: CASSSRGQGGGTQYF. In DNA, the CDR3 is TGTGCCAGCAGCTCCCGCGGACAGGGCGGCGGTACGCAGTATTTT.

The genes are TRBV25-1 and TRBJ1-1, with 7 positions matching TRBD1. Trimming removed 1 base from V and 7 bases from J; junction bases left unmatched: 9. Germline-derived CDR1 and CDR2 are MGHDK and SYGVNS. The length of the CDR3 is 15 residues. This chain's CDR3 is CASSESRQGTLEAFF. As DNA, the CDR3 is TGTGCCAGCAGTGAATCCAGACAGGGTACCCTTGAAGCTTTCTTT. Drawing the rest from reference TRBV25-1 and TRBJ1-1, the complete variable domain is EADIYQTPRYLVIGTGKKITLECSQTMGHDKMYWYQQDPGMELHLIHYSYGVNSTEKGDLSSESTVSRIRTEHFPLTLESARPSHTSQYLCASSESRQGTLEAFFGQGTRLTVV.

This sequence joins TRBV2 and TRBJ1-1; 8 bases line up with TRBD1. CDR1 SNHLY and CDR2 FYNNEI come from the germline V gene. This CDR3 has 14 residues. Unmatched junction bases numbered 6, after V lost 4 bases and J lost 5 bases. In DNA, the CDR3 is TGTGCCAGCAGTGCACAGGGGGTGGATACTGAAGCTTTCTTT. Amino acids: CASSAQGVDTEAFF.

This clone has more than one count but fewer than ten. The chain carries TRBV5-1 and TRBJ2-7, with a possible D match to TRBD2 (6 bases). Germline V lookup: CDR1 SGHRS, CDR2 YFSETQ. The CDR3 contains 16 residues. Between the trimmed V and J ends, which lost 0 bases and 4 bases, there was a span of 17 bases. The CDR3 spells CASSLGGGSQMYEQYF. CDR3 nucleotides: TGCGCCAGCAGCTTGGGAGGAGGGTCCCAAATGTACGAGCAGTACTTC. The variable domain in full, completed from reference TRBV5-1 and TRBJ2-7, reads KAGVTQTPRYLIKTRGQQVTLSCSPISGHRSVSWYQQTPGQGLQFLFEYFSETQRNKGNFPGRFSGRQFSNSRSEMNVSTLELGDSALYLCASSLGGGSQMYEQYFGPGTRLTVT.

Details on this clone: A read error is likely here: a far larger clone is one base away. Additional DNA sequences in this sample encode the identical CDR3. The gene calls are TRBV6-5 and TRBJ2-3; D may be TRBD1 or TRBD2 (5 bases each). The germline V gene has CDR1 MNHEY and CDR2 SVGAGI. The V and J ends lost 0 bases and 0 bases respectively, with 7 bases between them. The CDR3 has 15 residues. The CDR3 nucleotides read TGTGCCAGCAGTTACTCGAGGGGAAGCACAGATACGCAGTATTTT. Its translation is CASSYSRGSTDTQYF.

The rearrangement joins TRBV20-1 to TRBJ2-3; D gene ambiguous. The germline V and J ends were trimmed by 5 bases and 8 bases, with 11 bases remaining between them. Germline CDR1 DFQATT, CDR2 SNEGSKA (reference sequence). This CDR3 contains 11 residues. This CDR3 reads CSAPSGGTQYF. The CDR3 DNA follows: TGCAGTGCTCCCTCAGGTGGTACGCAGTATTTT.

To note about this clone: Other nucleotide sequences from this sample produce the same CDR3. The chain joins TRBV2 to TRBJ2-5, with TRBD2 matching over 9 bases. This CDR3 has 12 amino acids. Trimming cost V 6 bases and J 4 bases; bases outside gene matches: 0. Per the germline V gene, CDR1 is SNHLY and CDR2 is FYNNEI. The CDR3 region has the DNA TGTGCCAGCAGACTAGCGGGAGAGACCCAGTACTTC. This gives the protein CASRLAGETQYF. Full variable domain (remainder filled in from reference TRBV2 and TRBJ2-5): EPEVTQTPSHQVTQMGQEVILRCVPISNHLYFYWYRQILGQKVEFLVSFYNNEISEKSEIFDDQFSVERPDGSNFTLKIRSTKLEDSAMYFCASRLAGETQYFGPGTRLLVL.

In its sample, this clone was seen a few times. This sequence joins TRBV2 and TRBJ2-1; D is perhaps TRBD1 (6 bases). CDR1 and CDR2 (germline): SNHLY, FYNNEI. The CDR3 loop spans 14 amino acids. V gave up 6 bases and J gave up 9 bases, with 18 bases separating them. The CDR3 here is CASRKGGAPGEQFF. The CDR3 bases are TGTGCCAGCAGGAAAGGGGGAGCCCCAGGTGAGCAGTTCTTC.

The chain couples TRBV7-2 to TRBJ2-7; 7 bases align to TRBD2. V lost 1 base and J lost 3; bases outside the gene matches: 3. This CDR3 comprises 14 residues. CDR1 and CDR2 (germline): SGHTA, FQGNSA. CDR3 sequence: CASSLDGGFYEQYF. Written as DNA, the CDR3 is TGTGCCAGCAGCTTAGACGGGGGGTTCTACGAGCAGTACTTC.

The chain recombines TRBV6-5 with TRBJ2-7; 8 positions match TRBD2. Germline trimming cut 5 bases from V and 12 bases from J; bases unmatched to any gene: 9. The CDR3 loop spans 12 amino acids. Germline V gene data show CDR1 as MNHEY and CDR2 as SVGAGI. The CDR3 nucleotides are TGTGCCAGCAGTACCCCGGGGGGGCTTTGGTACTTC. This sequence encodes CASSTPGGLWYF.

The V gene is TRBV30, the J gene TRBJ1-4; TRBD1 matches at 7 bases. The junction had 9 bases not matched to a gene; V was cut back by 3 bases and J by 8 bases. The V gene's germline CDR1 is GTSNPN and CDR2 SVGIG (reference sequence). The CDR3 runs 14 residues. The CDR3 loop reads CAWSDRVLTEKLFF. The CDR3 nucleotides are TGTGCCTGGAGCGACAGGGTGCTAACGGAAAAACTGTTTTTT.

The table lists this clone with a few counts. V gene TRBV5-1 combines with J gene TRBJ2-4, with 16 bases fitting TRBD2. V dropped 3 bases and J dropped 6; count of bases not matched to a gene: 9. The CDR3 runs 18 residues. Germline V CDR1 and CDR2: SGHRS, YFSETQ. For the CDR3, the DNA is TGCGCCAGCAGCTCCGGGACTAGCGGGAGGGCCGGCGTAAACATTCAGTACTTC. Protein: CASSSGTSGRAGVNIQYF. Full variable domain (remainder filled in from reference TRBV5-1 and TRBJ2-4): KAGVTQTPRYLIKTRGQQVTLSCSPISGHRSVSWYQQTPGQGLQFLFEYFSETQRNKGNFPGRFSGRQFSNSRSEMNVSTLELGDSALYLCASSSGTSGRAGVNIQYFGAGTRLSVL.